A single sample is the source of the 25 T cell receptor beta chains below, sequenced in a study of CD8 T cells in Susac syndrome. A quantity of about 0.5 to 1 ug RNA underwent reverse transcription using random hexamers. TCRdb used MiXCR to reprocess the immunoSEQ multiplex PCR reads, holding one entry per CDR3 protein. The sample shows some 260,000 distinct CDR3 sequences, approximately 85% of them seen only once. The sample comprised CD8+ T cells from PBMCs. All receptors come from a human donor with multiple sclerosis.

The gene calls are TRBV7-9 and TRBJ2-3; 7 nucleotides match TRBD1. The V gene's germline CDR1 is SEHNR and CDR2 FQNEAQ (reference sequence). V lost 4 bases, J lost 2 bases, and 12 bases stayed unmatched. This CDR3 comprises 17 residues. The CDR3, as DNA: TGTGCCAGCAGCTCATACTCGCCGGGACAGCCCACAGATACGCAGTATTTT. Amino acids: CASSSYSPGQPTDTQYF.

The rearrangement joins TRBV9 to TRBJ1-2, with TRBD1 matching over 7 bases. Looked up from germline, CDR1 is SGDLS and CDR2 is YYNGEE. The CDR3 extends over 15 amino acids. Germline trimming cut 4 bases from V and 1 base from J; bases unmatched to any gene: 7. CDR3 coding DNA: TGTGCCAGCAGCACCGGGACAGAACTTAACTATGGCTACACCTTC. Encoded protein: CASSTGTELNYGYTF.

The chain joins TRBV7-9 to TRBJ1-6; D uncertain. The CDR3 totals 13 residues. Trimming shortened V by 2 bases and J by 9 bases, and 8 bases separated the two germline ends. CDR1 is SEHNR and CDR2 is FQNEAQ in the germline V gene (reference sequence). The DNA for the CDR3 is TGTGCCAGCAGCTTATTGAGGCTTTCACCCCTCCACTTT. Its translation is CASSLLRLSPLHF.

The chain links TRBV20-1 to TRBJ2-1; possibly TRBD1 for D (6 bases). Germline values: CDR1 DFQATT, CDR2 SNEGSKA (reference sequence). The CDR3 loop spans 14 amino acids. V was trimmed by 0 bases and J by 9 bases, leaving 15 bases between them. CDR3 residues: CSARDPDRLSEQFF. CDR3 coding DNA: TGCAGTGCTAGAGATCCCGACAGGCTAAGTGAGCAGTTCTTC.

This clonotype has only one observation. The J gene is TRBJ2-4, the V gene TRBV4-2; D is unresolved. Germline V gene data show CDR1 as LGHNA and CDR2 as YNFKEQ. The V end was cut by 4 bases, the J end by 0 bases, with 13 bases between. The CDR3 covers 16 residues. The CDR3 DNA is TGTGCCAGCAGCCTAAGACCGGAGATAGCCAAAAACATTCAGTACTTC. It is translated as CASSLRPEIAKNIQYF.

This chain uses TRBV4-1 with TRBJ2-1; the match to TRBD2 covers 12 bases. The length of the CDR3 is 19 residues. Germline trimming cut 0 bases from V and 3 bases from J; bases unmatched to any gene: 9. CDR1 and CDR2 (germline): MGHRA, YSYEKL. In DNA form, the CDR3 reads TGCGCCAGCAGCCAAGAGACAGGACTAGCGGGAATAAGCTACAATGAGCAGTTCTTC. Residues: CASSQETGLAGISYNEQFF.

V and J are TRBV15 and TRBJ2-5, with 9 bases lining up with TRBD1. From germline, CDR1 is LNHNV and CDR2 YYDKDF (reference sequence). J gave up 2 bases and V 7 bases, and 5 bases lay outside the gene matches. The CDR3 totals 14 residues. In DNA, the CDR3 is TGTGCCACCACGACAGGGGGTGAGCAAGAGACCCAGTACTTC. Translating gives CATTTGGEQETQYF.

This chain connects TRBV4-2 to TRBJ2-5; TRBD2 might be the D (5 bases). The germline V gene encodes CDR1 LGHNA and CDR2 YNFKEQ. CDR3 size: 13 residues. V dropped 3 bases and J dropped 1 base, with 6 bases sitting between them. CDR3 residues: CASSQGVQETQYF. CDR3 DNA sequence: TGTGCCAGCAGCCAGGGAGTCCAAGAGACCCAGTACTTC.

V and J are TRBV11-2 and TRBJ2-1; tentatively, D is TRBD1 (6 bases). There are 13 residues in the CDR3. Germline lookup yields CDR1 SGHAT and CDR2 FQNNGV. V gave up 2 bases and J gave up 7 bases, with 9 bases separating them. The CDR3 DNA follows: TGTGCCAGCAGCTTAACAGGGTGGAATGAGCAGTTCTTC. It is translated as CASSLTGWNEQFF.

This clonotype was seen a handful of times. At one boundary the junction diverges from the germline segment, which might be a read error. The chain uses TRBV6-5 and TRBJ2-7, with 11 bases identical to TRBD1. The CDR3 is 15 residues long. Germline values: CDR1 MNHEY, CDR2 SVGAGI. The CDR3 DNA reads TGTGCCAGCAGTTATCGGACAGGGGGCTCCCACGAGCAGTACTTC. It encodes CASSYRTGGSHEQYF.

The J gene is TRBJ1-1, the V gene TRBV29-1; D not resolved. CDR3 length: 13 residues. The germline V gene has CDR1 SQVTM and CDR2 ANQGSEA. V was cut by 6 bases and J by 6 bases, with 17 bases left in between. The CDR3 loop reads CSVELVGRAEAFF. The CDR3 DNA reads TGCAGCGTCGAACTAGTAGGCCGGGCTGAAGCTTTCTTT.

This rearrangement joins TRBV6-5 to TRBJ2-2; TRBD2 matches 12 bases. V lost 6 bases and J lost 5; bases outside the gene matches: 7. Germline assignment: CDR1 MNHEY and CDR2 SVGAGI. CDR3 length equals 16 residues. The DNA for the CDR3 is TGTGCCAGCAGATTGACTAGCGGGAGTGGGACCGGGGAGCTGTTTTTT. Amino acids: CASRLTSGSGTGELFF.

The V gene is TRBV20-1, the J gene TRBJ2-5; 7 nucleotides agree with TRBD1. The CDR3 is 15 amino acids. Unmatched junction bases numbered 10, after V lost 4 bases and J lost 2 bases. Germline CDR1 is DFQATT and CDR2 is SNEGSKA (reference sequence). CDR3 sequence: CSAIGQATRQETQYF. CDR3 nucleotides: TGCAGTGCTATCGGACAGGCCACCAGACAAGAGACCCAGTACTTC.

This clonotype was recorded once. This chain uses TRBV5-1 with TRBJ2-2; 7 bases map to TRBD1. The ends lost 3 bases at V and 7 bases at J; junction bases unmatched: 3. The germline V gene encodes CDR1 SGHRS and CDR2 YFSETQ. CDR3 length equals 13 residues. The CDR3 loop is CASSWTGSGELFF. For the CDR3, the DNA is TGCGCCAGCAGCTGGACAGGAAGCGGGGAGCTGTTTTTT.

The table lists this clonotype with a few counts. V usage is TRBV9 and J usage is TRBJ1-4; D uncertain. Per germline, CDR1 SGDLS and CDR2 YYNGEE. The CDR3 runs 14 residues. Trimming took off 0 bases at V and 0 bases at J, with 3 bases between the two ends. CDR3 protein: CASSVGSTNEKLFF. CDR3 sequence (DNA): TGTGCCAGCAGCGTAGGGTCAACTAATGAAAAACTGTTTTTT.

This chain joins TRBV12-3 or TRBV12-4 and TRBJ2-4; D perhaps matches TRBD1 (6 bases). The CDR3 contains 13 residues. Trimming cost V 1 base and J 7 bases, with 8 bases left between them. This CDR3 is CASSLGQGNIQYF. DNA of the CDR3: TGTGCCAGCAGTTTAGGGCAGGGGAACATTCAGTACTTC.

This clonotype has only a few counts. This chain links TRBV10-3 with TRBJ2-7, with a tentative D call TRBD2 (6 bases). The V end lost 4 bases, the J end lost 5 bases, and 15 bases lay between the germline ends. CDR3 length equals 14 residues. Per the germline V gene, CDR1 is ENHRY and CDR2 is SYGVKD. The CDR3: CAISVGGSRNEQYF. The CDR3 DNA follows: TGTGCCATCAGTGTCGGGGGATCCAGGAACGAGCAGTACTTC.

This chain joins TRBV5-5 and TRBJ2-7; 12 bases are shared with TRBD2. V gave up 0 bases and J gave up 6 bases; unmatched junction bases: 19. The CDR3 contains 20 residues. CDR1 SGHKS and CDR2 YYEKEE come from the germline V gene (reference sequence). DNA for the CDR3: TGTGCCAGCAGCTTGGCCGCGACTAGCGGGAGATATACGTCGGCGGGCGAGCAGTACTTC. Its translation: CASSLAATSGRYTSAGEQYF.

This rearrangement joins TRBV5-6 to TRBJ1-1; D unclear. This CDR3 spans 12 amino acids. V gave up 7 bases and J gave up 3 bases, with 10 bases separating them. Looked up from germline, CDR1 is SGHDT and CDR2 is YYEEEE. The CDR3 coding sequence is TGTGCCAGCGGCGGAAGTGACACTGAAGCTTTCTTT. Translating it yields CASGGSDTEAFF. Looking up the rest from reference TRBV5-6 and TRBJ1-1 gives the full variable domain: DAGVTQSPTHLIKTRGQQVTLRCSPKSGHDTVSWYQQALGQGPQFIFQYYEEEERQRGNFPDRFSGHQFPNYSSELNVNALLLGDSALYLCASGGSDTEAFFGQGTRLTVV.

The V and J genes are TRBV19 and TRBJ1-1; no reliable D call. Trimming pared 3 bases from V and 4 bases from J, leaving 3 bases between. The germline CDR1 and CDR2 sequences are LNHDA and SQIVND (reference sequence). The CDR3 has 11 amino acids. In nucleotides, the CDR3 is TGTGCCAGTAGTATCGTCACTGAAGCTTTCTTT. Translation: CASSIVTEAFF.

This sequence joins TRBV27 and TRBJ1-3; 7 bases match TRBD1. V trimming: 6 bases; J trimming: 4 bases; junction bases outside the gene matches: 3. The germline V gene encodes CDR1 MNHEY and CDR2 SMNVEV (reference sequence). The CDR3 length is 13 residues. The CDR3 coding sequence is TGTGCCAGCAGCACAGGGGTAGGAAACACCATATATTTT. Amino acid sequence: CASSTGVGNTIYF.

V is TRBV27 and J is TRBJ2-1, with D perhaps being TRBD1 or TRBD2 (7 bases each). The CDR3 spans 12 residues. Trimming pared 7 bases from V and 10 bases from J, leaving 14 bases between. The germline gives CDR1 MNHEY, CDR2 SMNVEV (reference sequence). The CDR3 nucleotides read TGTGCCAGCAAGCCGCAGGGGGGGGAGCAGTTCTTC. Encoded protein: CASKPQGGEQFF.

The CDR3: CASSPGAGGYNEQFF. CDR3 nucleotides: TGTGCCAGCAGCCCCGGGGCGGGAGGATACAATGAGCAGTTCTTC. The chain uses TRBV7-3 and TRBJ2-1; the match to TRBD2 covers 8 bases. Per germline, CDR1 SGHTA and CDR2 FQGTGA. The J segment lost 4 bases and the V segment lost 5 bases, leaving 7 bases of the junction unmatched. CDR3 size: 15 residues.

The chain recombines TRBV3-1 with TRBJ2-3; the D is unclear. Per the germline V gene, CDR1 is LGHDT and CDR2 is YNNKEL (reference sequence). This CDR3 comprises 15 residues. Trimming cost V 4 bases and J 4 bases, with 15 bases left between them. The chain's CDR3 is CASSRTLSSPDTQYF. The CDR3, as DNA: TGTGCCAGCAGCCGTACCTTGTCAAGCCCAGATACGCAGTATTTT.

This clonotype was counted a single time. The V and J genes are TRBV28 and TRBJ1-5; tentative D call: TRBD1 (5 bases). The CDR3 is 12 residues long. Germline V gene data show CDR1 as MDHEN and CDR2 as SYDVKM. V gave up 6 bases and J gave up 9 bases, with 12 bases separating them. The CDR3 loop is CASRFGGRPQHF. In nucleotides, the CDR3 is TGTGCCAGCAGATTCGGGGGGAGGCCCCAGCATTTT.